This T cell receptor (beta chain) was obtained from a study of blood T cell repertoires in COVID-19. Study as a whole: The United States, Italy and Spain were the sources of the acute and convalescent COVID-19 samples.

Original data processing: The authors estimated nucleated cell counts from reference gene primer amplification. Profiling relied on immunoSEQ multiplex PCR, and the TCRdb table lists in-frame clones only, not all of them. V, J and clone size derive from that table, while D and trimming were established from the DNA sequence. The top ten clones hold 8.5% to 9.5% of a sample with 80,000 or so clones, 88% of them seen once. The sequence was obtained from a human donor in a cohort sampled during active COVID-19. Sequenced sample: peripheral blood.

The chain's CDR3 is CAWSLQGNYGYTF. CDR3 sequence (DNA): TGTGCCTGGAGCCTCCAGGGAAACTATGGCTACACCTTC. The chain couples TRBV30 to TRBJ1-2, with a possible D match to TRBD1 (5 bases). Germline assignment: CDR1 GTSNPN and CDR2 SVGIG (reference sequence). The CDR3 spans 13 residues. Trimming pared 3 bases from V and 2 bases from J, leaving 10 bases between.